The source of this TCR beta chain is a study of regulatory T cells in long-lasting Graves disease. The time point here: persistent/refractory GD, antithyroid drugs over 5 years with positive TRAb. Preparation of the TCR library used RNA extracted from PBMCs. Arm-PCR with iRepertoire HTBI primers amplified the CDR3 regions for these TCR beta libraries. TCRdb called the multiplex PCR reads again in MiXCR, with one record for every CDR3 protein. The table lists more than 650,000 distinct CDR3 sequences, 30% of them singletons. CDR1 and CDR2 (germline): SGHRS, YFSETQ. The trim removed 6 bases at V and 4 bases at J, leaving 10 bases unmatched. CDR3 length: 15 amino acids.

The chain uses TRBV5-1 and TRBJ1-1, with 9 nucleotides matching TRBD1. This TCR was recovered from a female donor with Graves disease. Sequenced here: peripheral blood mononuclear cells (PBMCs), sampled when the disease was refractory, from a patient treated with antithyroid drugs. The CDR3 loop is CASTPDRGGSTEAFF. The CDR3 DNA reads as TGCGCCAGCACCCCCGACAGGGGGGGGAGCACTGAAGCTTTCTTT.